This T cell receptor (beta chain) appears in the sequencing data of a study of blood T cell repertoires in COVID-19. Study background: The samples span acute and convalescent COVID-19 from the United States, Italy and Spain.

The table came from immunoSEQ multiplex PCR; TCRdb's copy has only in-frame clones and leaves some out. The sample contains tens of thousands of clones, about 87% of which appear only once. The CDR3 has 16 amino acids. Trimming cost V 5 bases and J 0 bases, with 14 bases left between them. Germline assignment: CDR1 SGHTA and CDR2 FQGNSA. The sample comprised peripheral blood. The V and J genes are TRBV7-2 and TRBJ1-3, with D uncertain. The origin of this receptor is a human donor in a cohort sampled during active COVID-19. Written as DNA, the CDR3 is TGTGCCAGCAGCCTTCTAGGAGGGAGCTCTGGAAACACCATATATTTT. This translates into CASSLLGGSSGNTIYF.